The 21 T cell receptor beta chains reported below all come from one sample, sequenced in a study of Ad26.COV2.S vaccination and SARS-CoV-2 variants. Sample treatment: some 20 received Ad26.COV2.S at low or high dose, single or two shots; roughly five received placebo; per-sample allocation not given. Each sample was drawn 63 days after the first injection (of vaccine or placebo). Profiling relied on immunoSEQ multiplex PCR, and the TCRdb table lists in-frame clones only, not all of them. The sample lists roughly 400,000 clones; 92% were seen once. The sequenced sample was peripheral blood, obtained in a trial of Ad26.COV2.S vaccine versus placebo. Receptor source: a person between 18 and 59 years old who received the Ad26.COV2.S COVID-19 vaccine or a placebo.

The CDR3 reads CASSQGTPRGNTIYF. The CDR3 nucleotides are TGCGCCAGCAGCCAAGGGACTCCCCGGGGAAACACCATATATTTT. This chain uses TRBV4-3 with TRBJ1-3; D remains ambiguous. The CDR3 is made up of 15 amino acids. Germline V gene lookup returns CDR1 LGHNA and CDR2 YSLEER. Trimming cost V 1 base and J 4 bases, with 11 bases left between them.

The rearrangement joins TRBV7-8 to TRBJ1-3, with D unresolved. CDR3 length: 13 amino acids. Trimming shortened V by 5 bases and J by 1 base, and 6 bases separated the two germline ends. Germline V gene data show CDR1 as SGHVS and CDR2 as FQNEAQ. CDR3 protein: CASSRRSGNTIYF. Written as DNA, the CDR3 is TGTGCCAGCAGCCGGCGGTCTGGAAACACCATATATTTT.

This clone has a single count. The chain carries TRBV28 and TRBJ2-1, with TRBD2 matching 8 bases. J lost 7 bases, V lost 2 bases, and 7 bases had no gene match. The CDR3 extends over 15 amino acids. Per germline, CDR1 MDHEN and CDR2 SYDVKM. The CDR3 sequence is CASSLILAGLNEQFF. The CDR3 bases are TGTGCCAGCAGTTTAATTCTAGCGGGCCTGAATGAGCAGTTCTTC.

The DNA for the CDR3 is TGTGCCAGCAGCCCAACCATGGGGGATCAGCCCCAGCATTTT. Its translation is CASSPTMGDQPQHF. V and J are TRBV11-2 and TRBJ1-5; D is perhaps TRBD1 (5 bases). With 5 bases removed from V and 5 bases from J, the gap between germline ends came to 13 bases. Germline-derived CDR1 and CDR2 are SGHAT and FQNNGV. The CDR3 length is 14 residues.

The CDR3: CASSPTKGLGLAGLDEQFF. CDR3 coding DNA: TGTGCCAGCTCACCAACAAAGGGACTAGGACTAGCGGGGTTGGATGAGCAGTTCTTC. The genes are TRBV18 and TRBJ2-1, with TRBD2 matching over 12 bases. The CDR3 runs 19 residues. With 2 bases clipped from V and 8 bases from J, the junction kept 16 bases outside the gene matches. Germline V gene sequence: CDR1 KGHSH, CDR2 LQKENI.

This chain joins TRBV2 and TRBJ2-1; tentative D call: TRBD1 (5 bases). The germline CDR1 and CDR2 sequences are SNHLY and FYNNEI. The CDR3 sequence is 16 residues long. With 6 bases removed from V and 7 bases from J, the gap between germline ends came to 22 bases. The CDR3, as DNA: TGTGCCAGCAGGACCCAGGGTGCCCCGGAGTATAATGAGCAGTTCTTC. Translating gives CASRTQGAPEYNEQFF.

This chain uses TRBV27 with TRBJ1-1; TRBD1 matches at 7 bases. V was clipped by 10 bases and J by 3 bases; unmatched bases: 8. The germline gives CDR1 MNHEY, CDR2 SMNVEV (reference sequence). The CDR3 consists of 13 residues. This CDR3 is CATQGGGYTEAFF. CDR3 nucleotides: TGTGCCACCCAAGGAGGGGGCTACACTGAAGCTTTCTTT.

This chain joins TRBV18 and TRBJ2-5, with no clear D. V lost 3 bases and J 5 bases, leaving 10 bases between the germline ends. This CDR3 has 13 residues. From germline, CDR1 is KGHSH and CDR2 LQKENI. CDR3 sequence reads: CASSPQGMETQYF. CDR3 DNA: TGTGCCAGCTCACCGCAAGGGATGGAGACCCAGTACTTC.

The V call is TRBV20-1, the J call TRBJ2-2; 9 bases map to TRBD2. The length of the CDR3 is 19 residues. V lost 3 bases to trimming and J lost 5 bases; unmatched junction nucleotides: 19. Looked up from germline, CDR1 is DFQATT and CDR2 is SNEGSKA (reference sequence). CDR3 protein: CSASSGSGGTGGKTGELFF. The CDR3 bases are TGCAGTGCTAGTTCGGGTAGCGGGGGAACCGGAGGTAAAACCGGGGAGCTGTTTTTT.

The V and J genes are TRBV7-9 and TRBJ1-1; TRBD1 matches 7 bases. The CDR3 loop spans 17 amino acids. The V segment lost 7 bases and the J segment 3 bases; nucleotides outside the gene matches: 17. Germline V gene sequence: CDR1 SEHNR, CDR2 FQNEAQ (reference sequence). CDR3 amino acids: CASTPPREGAGDTEAFF. CDR3 nucleotide sequence: TGTGCCAGCACCCCGCCTCGCGAGGGGGCGGGGGACACTGAAGCTTTCTTT.

This chain joins TRBV29-1 and TRBJ2-1; 12 nucleotides agree with TRBD1. CDR1 is SQVTM and CDR2 is ANQGSEA in the germline V gene. The ends lost 7 bases at V and 7 bases at J; junction bases unmatched: 5. This CDR3 has 13 amino acids. In DNA form, the CDR3 reads TGCAGCGGGGGACAGGGGGCTGTTAATGAGCAGTTCTTC. Protein sequence: CSGGQGAVNEQFF.

V usage is TRBV6-2 or TRBV6-3 and J usage is TRBJ2-3, with 10 bases matching TRBD1. CDR3 length: 15 residues. Germline CDR1 MNHEY, CDR2 SVGEGT. Trimming cost V 6 bases and J 4 bases; bases outside gene matches: 7. CDR3 sequence reads: CASSQYGTGADTQYF. The CDR3 DNA is TGTGCCAGCAGCCAATATGGGACAGGGGCAGATACGCAGTATTTT.

The chain joins TRBV28 to TRBJ1-2; 11 positions agree with TRBD1. This CDR3 has 16 amino acids. Per the germline V gene, CDR1 is MDHEN and CDR2 is SYDVKM. Trimming took 3 bases from V and 1 from J; bases not matched to a gene: 4. For the CDR3, the DNA is TGTGCCAGCAGTTTTGGAGGGACAGGGGGTAACTATGGCTACACCTTC. As protein: CASSFGGTGGNYGYTF.

The J gene is TRBJ1-2, the V gene TRBV7-6; a weak D match, TRBD1 (5 bases). The CDR3 is made up of 14 amino acids. V was cut by 5 bases and J by 8 bases, with 18 bases left in between. Per the germline V gene, CDR1 is SGHVS and CDR2 is FNYEAQ. Here the CDR3 reads CASSPGLGPGGYTF. The CDR3, as DNA: TGTGCCAGCAGCCCAGGGTTGGGACCGGGGGGCTACACCTTC.

CDR3 sequence reads: CASSQSGPGRALANEKLFF. In nucleotides, the CDR3 is TGTGCCAGCAGCCAATCTGGGCCCGGGCGGGCTTTGGCTAATGAAAAACTGTTTTTT. The chain employs TRBV6-2 or TRBV6-3 and TRBJ1-4; D unresolved. The CDR3 spans 19 residues. V was cut by 6 bases and J by 3 bases, with 26 bases left in between. Germline CDR1 and CDR2: MNHEY and SVGEGT.

The rearrangement links TRBV30 to TRBJ2-7; 10 nucleotides match TRBD2. Trimming at V came to 3 bases and at J to 1 base, leaving 3 bases not matched to a gene. CDR1 GTSNPN and CDR2 SVGIG come from the germline V gene (reference sequence). CDR3 size: 14 residues. CDR3 nucleotides: TGTGCCTGGAGACGGACTAGCGGATCCTACGAGCAGTACTTC. It encodes CAWRRTSGSYEQYF. The full variable domain, its missing parts supplied by reference TRBV30 and TRBJ2-7, is SQTIHQWPATLVQPVGSPLSLECTVEGTSNPNLYWYRQAAGRGLQLLFYSVGIGQISSEVPQNLSASRPQDRQFILSSKKLLLSDSGFYLCAWRRTSGSYEQYFGPGTRLTVT.

The chain has TRBV4-1 and TRBJ2-5; D unclear. Trimming removed 0 bases at V and 2 bases at J, with 10 bases between. The CDR3 sequence is 15 residues long. CDR1 is MGHRA and CDR2 is YSYEKL in the germline V gene. The CDR3 loop reads CASSQDARSQETQYF. The CDR3 DNA sequence: TGCGCCAGCAGCCAAGACGCGAGAAGTCAAGAGACCCAGTACTTC.

The rearrangement joins TRBV25-1 to TRBJ2-5; 11 nucleotides align to TRBD2. Germline CDR1 MGHDK, CDR2 SYGVNS. V gave up 5 bases and J gave up 5 bases; unmatched junction bases: 7. The CDR3 extends over 15 amino acids. The CDR3 bases are TGTGCCAGCAGTCCTAGCGGGGGGATCGGGGAGACCCAGTACTTC. Translation gives CASSPSGGIGETQYF.

The gene calls are TRBV19 and TRBJ1-2; 8 nucleotides align to TRBD1. Germline loops: CDR1 LNHDA, CDR2 SQIVND (reference sequence). The CDR3 runs to 14 residues. V trimming: 5 bases; J trimming: 3 bases; junction bases outside the gene matches: 5. CDR3 bases: TGTGCCAGTAGTGCACAGGGGGTTTACTATGGCTACACCTTC. This translates into CASSAQGVYYGYTF.

The chain couples TRBV27 to TRBJ2-7, with D possibly TRBD2 on 5 matching bases. Deletions cut 2 bases from V and 4 bases from J, with 9 bases between. Germline V lookup: CDR1 MNHEY, CDR2 SMNVEV (reference sequence). This CDR3 spans 13 amino acids. CDR3 sequence: CASSLGGEYEQYF. DNA of the CDR3: TGTGCCAGCAGTTTAGGAGGTGAATACGAGCAGTACTTC.

The chain carries TRBV9 and TRBJ2-1, with TRBD1 identical over 8 bases. From germline, CDR1 is SGDLS and CDR2 YYNGEE. J lost 13 bases, V lost 3 bases, and 9 bases had no gene match. This CDR3 is 13 amino acids long. The CDR3 region is CASSALRTGPQFF. CDR3 DNA sequence: TGTGCCAGCAGCGCCCTCCGGACAGGGCCTCAGTTCTTC.